The clone carrying this T cell receptor beta chain was observed a few times. Measured with immunoSEQ multiplex PCR; TCRdb has only the in-frame clones, and not every one. The table has hundreds of thousands of clones, about four fifths seen once; the top ten hold nearly 7.5%. The sample is drawn from a study of Ad26.COV2.S vaccination and SARS-CoV-2 variants. Treatment specified: roughly 20 received Ad26.COV2.S at low or high dose, single or two shots; five or six received placebo; per-sample allocation not given. Day 63 after the first vaccine or placebo injection was the time point for sampling. This specimen consisted of peripheral blood, obtained in a trial of Ad26.COV2.S vaccine versus placebo. The source of this sequence is a person between 18 and 65 years old who received the Ad26.COV2.S COVID-19 vaccine or a placebo.

The CDR3 sequence is CASSPTGRGTEAFF. In DNA form, the CDR3 reads TGTGCCAGCAGCCCCACAGGTAGGGGGACTGAAGCTTTCTTT. V gene TRBV6-2 or TRBV6-3 combines with J gene TRBJ1-1; weak D call: TRBD1 (6 bases). CDR1 is MNHEY, CDR2 SVGEGT, per germline. V lost 6 bases and J 5 bases, leaving 16 bases between the germline ends. The CDR3 runs 14 residues.